This T cell receptor beta chain stems from a study of blood T cell repertoires in COVID-19. Trimming removed 4 bases from V and 0 bases from J, with 9 bases in between. This CDR3 region has 13 residues. CDR1 GTSNPN and CDR2 SVGIG come from the germline V gene (reference sequence). Libraries were prepared by immunoSEQ multiplex PCR; TCRdb keeps only in-frame clonotypes and omits some of them. Of over 100,000 clones listed, around 89% are singletons. This TCR was recovered from a human donor with acute or convalescent COVID-19. The donor label of this sample is uncertain. This sequence joins TRBV30 and TRBJ2-5; tentatively, D is TRBD2 (5 bases). The material sequenced was peripheral blood. The CDR3 reads CAWNRGYQETQYF. The CDR3 DNA reads TGTGCCTGGAATCGGGGTTACCAAGAGACCCAGTACTTC.